The 21 T cell receptor beta chains below were found in one sample sequenced in a study of shared clonotypes between healthy human individuals (dated by TCRdb to the early 2020s). Libraries were prepared through the immunoSEQ multiplex PCR assay. TCRdb took this table from immuneACCESS and kept in-frame rearrangements with V and J called. Such tables lack part of the clones; where checked against another copy, unresolved V genes explain under half of the gap, and the rest is unexplained. This sample lists 1.5 million to 2.5 million clones; about 94% were detected once. The ten largest clones add up to under 1.5% of the sample. For the CD8 naive samples, CD45RO-negative cells were positively selected for CCR7, yielding a CD45RA+CCR7+ population from which TemRA cells were excluded. Sequencing was carried out using naive CD8+ T cells sorted from blood. Read against the paper, the sample's cell subset or site label means: CD45RA+CCR7+. The receptors derive from a man aged 18 to 29 in good health.

V gene TRBV9 combines with J gene TRBJ1-2, with TRBD1 matching over 11 bases. The CDR3 consists of 15 residues. J lost 4 bases, V lost 3 bases, and 5 bases had no gene match. From germline, CDR1 is SGDLS and CDR2 YYNGEE. The CDR3 protein is CASSAPGTGGYGYTF. DNA of the CDR3: TGTGCCAGCAGCGCTCCCGGGACAGGGGGCTATGGCTACACCTTC.

This chain connects TRBV25-1 to TRBJ2-7; TRBD1 aligns across 9 bases. The junction had 7 bases not matched to a gene; V was cut back by 11 bases and J by 2 bases. Germline V gene data show CDR1 as MGHDK and CDR2 as SYGVNS. This CDR3 is built from 13 residues. The CDR3 bases are TGTGCCGCCCTAGGACAGGGGCCCTACGAGCAGTACTTC. This sequence encodes CAALGQGPYEQYF.

In this sample, this clone turned up once. The chain is built from TRBV7-9 and TRBJ1-2; maybe TRBD1 (6 bases). Germline V gene sequence: CDR1 SEHNR, CDR2 FQNEAQ (reference sequence). The CDR3 has 14 residues. The V gene lost 3 bases and the J gene lost 3 bases, with 11 bases spanning the gap. This CDR3 is CASSFGGLDYGYTF. The CDR3 DNA reads as TGTGCCAGCAGCTTTGGGGGGCTGGACTATGGCTACACCTTC.

As for this clone: Other DNA sequences from this sample encode an identical CDR3 as well. The J gene is TRBJ2-3, the V gene TRBV4-3, with D unclear. Trimming shortened V by 0 bases and J by 6 bases, and 7 bases separated the two germline ends. Germline CDR1 reads LGHNA; CDR2 reads YSLEER. CDR3 length equals 13 residues. CDR3 sequence (DNA): TGCGCCAGCAGCCAAGATAGTGGGGATACGCAGTATTTT. Amino acid sequence: CASSQDSGDTQYF.

This clone was recorded a few times. The rearrangement uses TRBV29-1 and TRBJ1-1; a possible D gene is TRBD1 (6 bases). Germline-derived CDR1 and CDR2 are SQVTM and ANQGSEA. Trimming took 7 bases from V and 0 from J, leaving 9 bases between them. There are 12 residues in the CDR3. In DNA, the CDR3 is TGCAGCGGGGGGGACATGAACACTGAAGCTTTCTTT. Residues: CSGGDMNTEAFF. The variable domain in full, completed from reference TRBV29-1 and TRBJ1-1, reads SAVISQKPSRDICQRGTSLTIQCQVDSQVTMMFWYRQQPGQSLTLIATANQGSEATYESGFVIDKFPISRPNLTFSTLTVSNMSPEDSSIYLCSGGDMNTEAFFGQGTRLTVV.

Of note for this clone: At the DNA level, this CDR3 is encoded by other sequences in the same sample as well. This chain links TRBV27 with TRBJ2-7; TRBD2 matches 8 bases. CDR1 and CDR2 from the germline V gene are MNHEY and SMNVEV (reference sequence). CDR3 length: 14 residues. V lost 5 bases, J lost 3 bases, and 6 bases stayed unmatched. DNA for the CDR3: TGTGCCAGCAGTCCCGGGCTAGCGGGCTACGAGCAGTACTTC. It is translated as CASSPGLAGYEQYF.

J is TRBJ1-5 and V is TRBV6-1, with D uncertain. Germline V CDR1 and CDR2: MNHNS, SASEGT. This CDR3 has 13 amino acids. The V end lost 5 bases, the J end lost 0 bases, and 5 bases lay between the germline ends. In DNA form, the CDR3 reads TGTGCCAGCAGTACGGTTAGCAATCAGCCCCAGCATTTT. Its translation is CASSTVSNQPQHF.

This sequence joins TRBV9 and TRBJ2-7, with D tentatively TRBD2 (6 bases). The V end lost 0 bases, the J end lost 5 bases, and 9 bases lay between the germline ends. From germline, CDR1 is SGDLS and CDR2 YYNGEE. This CDR3 comprises 13 residues. CDR3 DNA: TGTGCCAGCAGCGTAGAGGACTACCACGAGCAGTACTTC. Its translation: CASSVEDYHEQYF.

This chain links TRBV30 with TRBJ2-7; TRBD1 matches at 8 bases. Per the germline V gene, CDR1 is GTSNPN and CDR2 is SVGIG (reference sequence). After removal of 1 base from V and 3 bases from J, the junction contained 8 bases not matched to a gene. This CDR3 is built from 15 residues. CDR3 loop: CAWSEPPDRVYEQYF. CDR3 in DNA: TGTGCCTGGAGTGAACCTCCGGACAGGGTCTACGAGCAGTACTTC.

The chain employs TRBV30 and TRBJ2-2; D is ambiguous. This CDR3 has 13 residues. V lost 5 bases and J 3 bases, leaving 10 bases between the germline ends. Germline CDR1 is GTSNPN and CDR2 is SVGIG (reference sequence). The CDR3 DNA reads TGTGCCTGGTCCAACGACGACACCGGGGAGCTGTTTTTT. This translates into CAWSNDDTGELFF.

The CDR3 region is CASTEVAGTYNEQFF. The CDR3 nucleotides read TGTGCCAGCACCGAAGTCGCCGGGACATACAATGAGCAGTTCTTC. The gene calls are TRBV7-2 and TRBJ2-1; TRBD1 is a possible D gene (6 bases). The V and J ends lost 7 bases and 4 bases respectively, with 17 bases between them. CDR1 and CDR2 (germline): SGHTA, FQGNSA. This CDR3 is built from 15 residues.

This clone has just one count. The DNA of the CDR3 is TGTGCCAGCAGCTTAGGTGAGGGGAAGAGTGGCTACACCTTC. This sequence encodes CASSLGEGKSGYTF. The chain has TRBV7-9 and TRBJ1-2; maybe TRBD1 (5 bases). The V end lost 1 base, the J end lost 7 bases, and 13 bases lay between the germline ends. CDR1 SEHNR and CDR2 FQNEAQ come from the germline V gene (reference sequence). This CDR3 comprises 14 residues.

V is TRBV5-1 and J is TRBJ2-1, with unresolved D. The CDR3 is made up of 14 amino acids. Germline V gives CDR1 SGHRS, CDR2 YFSETQ. V was shortened by 5 bases and J by 0 bases, with 9 bases between the two germline ends. DNA of the CDR3: TGCGCCAGCAGTTTTGGTCCCTCCTACAATGAGCAGTTCTTC. As protein: CASSFGPSYNEQFF.

CDR3 in DNA: TGTGCCAGCAGCCCGATTGCGGGGAACGAGCAGTACTTC. Encoded protein: CASSPIAGNEQYF. The V call is TRBV14, the J call TRBJ2-7; TRBD2 might be the D (6 bases). The germline CDR1 and CDR2 sequences are SGHDN and FVKESK. This CDR3 is built from 13 residues. V lost 4 bases, J lost 5 bases, and 12 bases lay in between.

This sequence joins TRBV9 and TRBJ2-5; 8 nucleotides match TRBD2. Germline CDR1 SGDLS, CDR2 YYNGEE. Trimming removed 0 bases from V and 5 bases from J; junction bases left unmatched: 6. The CDR3 is 15 residues long. CDR3 sequence reads: CASSVGPGGRETQYF. DNA of the CDR3: TGTGCCAGCAGCGTAGGTCCGGGAGGGCGGGAGACCCAGTACTTC.

This CDR3 reads CASSFNDRGATNYEQYF. CDR3 in DNA: TGTGCCAGCAGTTTTAATGACAGGGGGGCGACGAACTACGAGCAGTACTTC. The chain recombines TRBV28 with TRBJ2-7; TRBD1 matches 9 bases. This CDR3 comprises 17 residues. Trimming took 3 bases from V and 3 from J; bases not matched to a gene: 12. Per germline, CDR1 MDHEN and CDR2 SYDVKM.

The chain combines TRBV4-3 with TRBJ2-2, with D possibly TRBD1 on 6 matching bases. This CDR3 has 14 residues. Germline V lookup: CDR1 LGHNA, CDR2 YSLEER. V lost 0 bases and J 4 bases, leaving 6 bases between the germline ends. The CDR3 spells CASSQEQGTGELFF. The CDR3 DNA sequence: TGCGCCAGCAGCCAAGAACAGGGCACCGGGGAGCTGTTTTTT.

This sequence joins TRBV6-1 and TRBJ2-7; possible D gene TRBD2, 6 bases. This CDR3 spans 13 amino acids. The V gene lost 8 bases and the J gene lost 1 base, with 12 bases spanning the gap. Germline V CDR1 and CDR2: MNHNS, SASEGT. DNA of the CDR3: TGTGCCAGCCTCGGGACTCTATCCTACGAGCAGTACTTC. This encodes CASLGTLSYEQYF.

As regards this clone: Other DNA sequences in this specimen translate into the identical CDR3. The chain uses TRBV27 and TRBJ1-1; no clear D gene. The CDR3 spans 13 residues. V lost 4 bases, J lost 1 base, and 7 bases lay in between. Germline loops: CDR1 MNHEY, CDR2 SMNVEV (reference sequence). The CDR3 DNA reads as TGTGCCAGCAGTTCATTAGCGAACACTGAAGCTTTCTTT. It codes for CASSSLANTEAFF.

V is TRBV2 and J is TRBJ2-3; 11 bases align to TRBD2. With V trimmed by 8 bases and J by 0 bases, 1 base remained unmatched. CDR1 is SNHLY and CDR2 is FYNNEI in the germline V gene. This CDR3 has 14 residues. CDR3 coding DNA: TGTGCCAGCGGGACTAGCGGTAGCACAGATACGCAGTATTTT. It specifies CASGTSGSTDTQYF.

This clone was seen more than once but under ten times. The chain combines TRBV4-1 with TRBJ2-7, with D perhaps matching TRBD1 (5 bases). Germline CDR1 is MGHRA and CDR2 is YSYEKL. This CDR3 is 14 amino acids long. The V gene lost 0 bases and the J gene lost 5 bases, with 11 bases spanning the gap. CDR3 DNA: TGCGCCAGCAGCCAAGAATCAGGGCTGAACGAGCAGTACTTC. Protein: CASSQESGLNEQYF.